A selection of T cell receptor beta chains follows, all from one sample in a study of OX40 agonist ivuxolimab in advanced cancers. The assay was immunoSEQ multiplex PCR, and TCRdb's table has in-frame clones only and misses some. The top ten clones hold about 7.2% of a sample with tens of thousands of clones, around 89% of them seen once. The input for sequencing was CD4+ or CD8+ T cells sorted from blood, taken in a trial of the OX40 agonist ivuxolimab. All receptors come from an adult with an advanced solid tumor such as melanoma, head and neck, liver or kidney cancer. CDR3s include the opening cysteine and the closing phenylalanine or tryptophan. Fields, in order: clone size, V gene, J gene, D gene, CDR3 protein, CDR3 DNA. The D gene is left open where the match is weak. Not every row has a clone size; where given, it reads once, few, many or a size class.

>-|TRBV9|TRBJ2-7|-
CASSLEPGATYEQYF
TGTGCCAGCAGCCTCGAGCCTGGCGCGACCTACGAGCAGTACTTC
>-|TRBV9|TRBJ2-1|TRBD2
CASSVEGGLVSEQFF
TGTGCCAGCAGCGTAGAGGGGGGACTAGTGTCTGAGCAGTTCTTC
>-|TRBV21-1|TRBJ2-2|-
CASSKVLAGDTGELFF
TGTGCCAGCAGCAAAGTCCTAGCGGGAGACACCGGGGAGCTGTTTTTT
>once|TRBV5-6|TRBJ1-1|-
CASSLLYGEAFF
TGTGCCAGCAGCCTACTTTACGGTGAAGCTTTCTTT
>-|TRBV11-2|TRBJ2-7|TRBD1
CASSPGQGIRRVSYEQYF
TGTGCCAGCAGCCCGGGACAGGGCATCAGGAGGGTCTCCTACGAGCAGTACTTC
>-|TRBV5-1|TRBJ1-1|-
CASSLRENTEAFF
TGCGCCAGCAGCTTGAGAGAGAACACTGAAGCTTTCTTT
>-|TRBV19|TRBJ2-2|TRBD2
CASSTPTSGRGSTGELFF
TGTGCCAGTAGTACCCCGACTAGCGGGAGGGGTAGCACCGGGGAGCTGTTTTTT
>few|TRBV19|TRBJ1-5|TRBD1
CASSMGPGTGEQPQHF
TGTGCCAGTAGTATGGGGCCCGGGACAGGGGAACAGCCCCAGCATTTT
>-|TRBV28|TRBJ2-5|-
CASSLSSIRETQYF
TGTGCCAGCAGTTTGTCCAGCATCCGAGAGACCCAGTACTTC
>-|TRBV10-3|TRBJ1-2|-
CAISESEVYGYTF
TGTGCCATCAGCGAGTCCGAGGTTTATGGCTACACCTTC
>-|TRBV6-1|TRBJ2-7|TRBD2
CASRDSGITYEQYF
TGTGCCAGCAGGGATAGCGGGATCACCTACGAGCAGTACTTC
>-|TRBV19|TRBJ2-3|TRBD2
CASSSGLAGAWFDTQYF
TGTGCCAGTAGTTCGGGACTAGCGGGAGCTTGGTTCGATACGCAGTATTTT
>-|TRBV6-6|TRBJ2-1|TRBD2
CASSYTGTSGYNEQFF
TGTGCCAGCAGTTATACCGGGACTAGCGGCTACAATGAGCAGTTCTTC
>-|TRBV7-9|TRBJ1-1|-
CASSLLSGLNTEAFF
TGTGCCAGCAGCTTATTATCAGGGCTGAACACTGAAGCTTTCTTT
>-|TRBV25-1|TRBJ2-5|-
CASSEAGEETQYF
TGTGCCAGCAGTGAAGCAGGGGAAGAGACCCAGTACTTC
>-|TRBV9|TRBJ2-7|-
CASSAAASYEQYF
TGTGCCAGCAGCGCCGCGGCCTCCTACGAGCAGTACTTC
>few|TRBV4-1|TRBJ2-4|-
CASRPGTPIAKNIQYF
TGCGCCAGCAGACCCGGGACTCCAATAGCCAAAAACATTCAGTACTTC
>-|TRBV27|TRBJ2-1|TRBD1
CASRDRGIFYNEQFF
TGTGCCAGCAGGGACAGGGGCATATTTTACAATGAGCAGTTCTTC
>-|TRBV5-1|TRBJ2-7|-
CASSLLGVEQYF
TGCGCCAGCAGCTTGTTAGGGGTCGAGCAGTACTTC